Following are 11 T cell receptor beta chains from one sample sequenced in a study of blood T cells in healthy people across ages. Then a second PCR, running about 7 to 11 cycles, was carried out with a sample-barcoded 5' primer and a J-beta primer mix. TCRdb recomputed calls from the 5' RACE reads with MiXCR, one row per CDR3 protein. The data contain fewer than 2 million distinct CDR3 sequences, about two fifths of them seen just once; the ten biggest clones take up more than 20%. The sequencing input was blood. Receptor source: a human donor in good health.

The chain recombines TRBV28 with TRBJ2-5; D is perhaps TRBD2 (5 bases). The DNA end lines up better with TRBJ2-7; the J call may be wrong. Germline values: CDR1 MDHEN, CDR2 SYDVKM. CDR3 length equals 14 residues. The CDR3 here is CASSPIISGYEQYF. The CDR3 DNA follows: TGTGCCAGCAGCCCCATAATATCGGGATACGAGCAGTACTTC.

This clonotype appeared a few times. The chain couples TRBV5-1 to TRBJ2-2; possible D gene TRBD1, 5 bases. The V gene's germline CDR1 is SGHRS and CDR2 YFSETQ. Between the trimmed V and J ends, which lost 5 bases and 5 bases, there was a span of 10 bases. CDR3 length: 13 residues. CDR3 sequence reads: CASRAQETGELFF. As DNA, the CDR3 is TGCGCCAGCAGGGCACAGGAGACCGGGGAGCTGTTTTTT.

The chain links TRBV6-2 or TRBV6-3 to TRBJ2-1, with 12 bases fitting TRBD2. CDR3 length equals 15 residues. The ends lost 5 bases at V and 6 bases at J; junction bases unmatched: 5. Germline CDR1 MNHEY, CDR2 SVGEGT. CDR3 in amino acids: CASSKGLAGFNEQFF. The CDR3 DNA reads as TGTGCCAGCAGTAAAGGACTAGCGGGGTTCAATGAGCAGTTCTTC.

This clonotype has only a few counts. The gene calls are TRBV4-3 and TRBJ2-7; 10 bases fit TRBD2. Per the germline V gene, CDR1 is LGHNA and CDR2 is YSLEER. The CDR3 covers 14 residues. V trimming: 8 bases; J trimming: 3 bases; junction bases outside the gene matches: 7. The DNA of the CDR3 is TGCGCCAGCGCCGTAGGGACTAGCGACTACGAGCAGTACTTC. This translates into CASAVGTSDYEQYF.

The chain uses TRBV11-2 and TRBJ2-4; 7 bases align to TRBD2. CDR1 SGHAT and CDR2 FQNNGV come from the germline V gene. The CDR3 runs to 15 residues. J gave up 7 bases and V 4 bases, and 10 bases lay outside the gene matches. Here the CDR3 DNA reads TGTGCCAGCAGCTCTGGTTGGCTAGCGGTGAACATTCAGTACTTC. It codes for CASSSGWLAVNIQYF.

Ten or more counts support this clonotype. The J gene is TRBJ2-1, the V gene TRBV6-5, with D hard to call. The germline gives CDR1 MNHEY, CDR2 SVGAGI. This CDR3 has 12 residues. V shed 0 bases and J shed 5 bases, with 2 bases lying between them. The CDR3 spells CASSYSNNEQFF. The CDR3 DNA is TGTGCCAGCAGTTACTCTAACAATGAGCAGTTCTTC.

This clonotype has a handful of counts. The CDR3 DNA reads TGCAGTGCTAGAGACCGACGCCTCGGAGAGACCCAGTACTTC. It translates to CSARDRRLGETQYF. The chain has TRBV20-1 and TRBJ2-5; D call uncertain. Germline-derived CDR1 and CDR2 are DFQATT and SNEGSKA (reference sequence). The CDR3 is 14 amino acids. V lost 0 bases and J 4 bases, leaving 12 bases between the germline ends.

The V and J genes are TRBV20-1 and TRBJ1-5; no firm D call. Germline V CDR1 and CDR2: DFQATT, SNEGSKA (reference sequence). The CDR3 consists of 15 residues. V shed 4 bases and J shed 2 bases, with 15 bases lying between them. The CDR3 spells CSAKVRDTGNQPQHF. Written as DNA, the CDR3 is TGCAGTGCTAAAGTGAGGGATACGGGCAATCAGCCCCAGCATTTT.

The table lists this clonotype with many counts. The rearrangement joins TRBV29-1 to TRBJ2-7; possibly TRBD2 for D (5 bases). This CDR3 is 16 amino acids long. Germline-derived CDR1 and CDR2 are SQVTM and ANQGSEA. V was clipped by 7 bases and J by 3 bases, with 25 bases between them. CDR3 sequence (DNA): TGCAGCGGACTATCCAAAGGTAGAGGCAGCATCTACGAGCAGTACTTC. Its translation: CSGLSKGRGSIYEQYF.

This clonotype turned up a few times. The chain joins TRBV20-1 to TRBJ2-3; TRBD2 matches at 11 bases. CDR3 size: 17 residues. CDR1 is DFQATT and CDR2 is SNEGSKA in the germline V gene (reference sequence). V lost 4 bases to trimming and J lost 1 base; unmatched junction nucleotides: 10. In nucleotides, the CDR3 is TGCAGTGCTACCCATAGCGGGGGGGCCACTGGCACAGATACGCAGTATTTT. It translates to CSATHSGGATGTDTQYF.

The CDR3 DNA follows: TGTGCCAGCAGCACACGAGTGTCATCCGTCGACGAGCAGTACTTC. Translation: CASSTRVSSVDEQYF. The rearrangement links TRBV7-9 to TRBJ2-5, with no clear D. Near its end, the DNA agrees better with TRBJ2-7, so the J call may be wrong. CDR1 and CDR2 from the germline V gene are SEHNR and FQNEAQ (reference sequence). The CDR3 covers 15 residues.